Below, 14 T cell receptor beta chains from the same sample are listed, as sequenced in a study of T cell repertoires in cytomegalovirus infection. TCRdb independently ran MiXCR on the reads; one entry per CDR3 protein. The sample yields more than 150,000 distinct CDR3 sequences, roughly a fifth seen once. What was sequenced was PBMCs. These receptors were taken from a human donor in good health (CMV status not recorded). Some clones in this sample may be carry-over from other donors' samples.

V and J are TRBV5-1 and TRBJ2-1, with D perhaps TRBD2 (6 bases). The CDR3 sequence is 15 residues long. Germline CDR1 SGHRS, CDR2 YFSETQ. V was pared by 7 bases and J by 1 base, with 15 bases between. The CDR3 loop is CASGGSRSSYNEQFF. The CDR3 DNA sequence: TGCGCCAGCGGGGGGAGTCGGTCGTCCTACAATGAGCAGTTCTTC.

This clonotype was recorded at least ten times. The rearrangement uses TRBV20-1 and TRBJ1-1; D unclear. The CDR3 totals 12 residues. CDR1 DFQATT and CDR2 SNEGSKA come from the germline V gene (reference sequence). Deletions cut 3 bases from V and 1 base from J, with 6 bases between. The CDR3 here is CSARYRNTEAFF. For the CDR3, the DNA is TGCAGTGCTAGGTATCGGAACACTGAAGCTTTCTTT.

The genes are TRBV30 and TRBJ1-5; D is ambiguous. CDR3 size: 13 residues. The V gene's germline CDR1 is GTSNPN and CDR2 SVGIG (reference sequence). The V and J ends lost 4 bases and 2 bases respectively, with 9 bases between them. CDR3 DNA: TGTGCCTGGACTTATAGCGGCAATCAGCCCCAGCATTTT. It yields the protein CAWTYSGNQPQHF.

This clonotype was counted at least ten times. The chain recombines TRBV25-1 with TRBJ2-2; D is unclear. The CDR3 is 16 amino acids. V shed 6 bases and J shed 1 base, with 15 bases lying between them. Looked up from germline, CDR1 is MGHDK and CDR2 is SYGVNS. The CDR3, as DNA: TGTGCCAGCAGCGAACCCCACGTGGGGAACACCGGGGAGCTGTTTTTT. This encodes CASSEPHVGNTGELFF.

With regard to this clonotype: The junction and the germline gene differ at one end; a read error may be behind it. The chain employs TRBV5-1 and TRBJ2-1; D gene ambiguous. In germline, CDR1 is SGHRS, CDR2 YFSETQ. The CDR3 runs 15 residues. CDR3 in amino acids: CASSLDLGRYNEPFF. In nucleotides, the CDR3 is TGCGCCAGCAGCTTGGATCTAGGGCGGTACAATGAGCCGTTCTTC. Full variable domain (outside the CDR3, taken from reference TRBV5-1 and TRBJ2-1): KAGVTQTPRYLIKTRGQQVTLSCSPISGHRSVSWYQQTPGQGLQFLFEYFSETQRNKGNFPGRFSGRQFSNSRSEMNVSTLELGDSALYLCASSLDLGRYNEPFFGPGTRLTVL.

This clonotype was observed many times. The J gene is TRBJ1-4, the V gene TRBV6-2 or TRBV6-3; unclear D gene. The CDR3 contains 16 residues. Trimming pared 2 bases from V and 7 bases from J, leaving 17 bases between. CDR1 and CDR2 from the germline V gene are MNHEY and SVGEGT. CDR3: CASSYGTPTLGEKLFF. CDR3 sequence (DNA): TGTGCCAGCAGTTACGGAACGCCCACTTTGGGTGAAAAACTGTTTTTT.

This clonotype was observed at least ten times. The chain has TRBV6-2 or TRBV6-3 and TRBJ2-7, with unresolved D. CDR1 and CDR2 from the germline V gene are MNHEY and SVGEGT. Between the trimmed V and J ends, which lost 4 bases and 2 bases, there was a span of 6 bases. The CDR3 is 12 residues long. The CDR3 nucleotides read TGTGCCAGCAGTTCCGGTCCCTACGAGCAGTACTTC. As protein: CASSSGPYEQYF.

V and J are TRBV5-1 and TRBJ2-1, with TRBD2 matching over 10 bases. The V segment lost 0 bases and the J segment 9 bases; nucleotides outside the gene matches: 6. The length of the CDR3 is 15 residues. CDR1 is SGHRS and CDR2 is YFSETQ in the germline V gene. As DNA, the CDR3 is TGCGCCAGCAGCTTGGAACCTAGCGGGGGTGTTGAGCAGTTCTTC. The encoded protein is CASSLEPSGGVEQFF.

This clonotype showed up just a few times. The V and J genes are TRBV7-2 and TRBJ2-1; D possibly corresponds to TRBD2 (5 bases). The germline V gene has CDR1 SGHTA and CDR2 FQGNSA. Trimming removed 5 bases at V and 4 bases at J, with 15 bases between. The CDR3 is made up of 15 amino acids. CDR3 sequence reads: CASSPNVGLYNEQFF. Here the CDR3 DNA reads TGTGCCAGCAGCCCTAACGTTGGACTTTACAATGAGCAGTTCTTC.

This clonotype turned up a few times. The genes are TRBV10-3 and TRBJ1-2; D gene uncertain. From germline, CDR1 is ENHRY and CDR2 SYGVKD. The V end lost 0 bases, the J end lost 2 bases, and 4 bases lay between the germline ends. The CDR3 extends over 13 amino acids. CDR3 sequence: CAISESANYGYTF. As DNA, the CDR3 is TGTGCCATCAGTGAGTCGGCAAACTATGGCTACACCTTC.

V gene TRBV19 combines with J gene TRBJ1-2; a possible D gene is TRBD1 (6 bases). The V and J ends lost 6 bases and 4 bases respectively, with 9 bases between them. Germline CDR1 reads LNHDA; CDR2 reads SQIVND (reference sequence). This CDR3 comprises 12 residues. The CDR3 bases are TGTGCCAGTAGAACAGGGCTCTATGGCTACACCTTC. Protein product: CASRTGLYGYTF.

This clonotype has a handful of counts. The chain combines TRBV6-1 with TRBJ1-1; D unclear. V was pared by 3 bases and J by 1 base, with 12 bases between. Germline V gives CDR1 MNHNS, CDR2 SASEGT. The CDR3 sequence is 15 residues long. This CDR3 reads CASSDRRTANTEAFF. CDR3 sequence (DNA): TGTGCCAGCAGTGACAGAAGGACCGCGAACACTGAAGCTTTCTTT.

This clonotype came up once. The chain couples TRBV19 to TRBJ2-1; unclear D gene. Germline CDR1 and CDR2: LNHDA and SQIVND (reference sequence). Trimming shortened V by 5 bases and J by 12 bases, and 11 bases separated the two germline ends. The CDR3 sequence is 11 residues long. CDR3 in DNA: TGTGCCAGTAGTCTCGGACCCTCGCAGTTCTTC. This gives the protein CASSLGPSQFF.

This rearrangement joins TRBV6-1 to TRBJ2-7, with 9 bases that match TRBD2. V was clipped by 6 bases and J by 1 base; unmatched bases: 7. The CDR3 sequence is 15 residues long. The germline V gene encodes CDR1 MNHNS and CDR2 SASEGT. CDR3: CASRSLAGVSYEQYF. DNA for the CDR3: TGTGCCAGCAGATCCTTAGCGGGGGTTTCCTACGAGCAGTACTTC.